Listed below are T cell receptor beta chains from one sample, sequenced in a study of blood T cell repertoires in COVID-19. The protocol was immunoSEQ multiplex PCR, while the TCRdb copy is restricted to in-frame clones and leaves out a portion. The table lists roughly 120,000 clones, more than 75% of them singletons. Sequencing was carried out using peripheral blood. These receptors all stem from a man over 45 with active COVID-19. CDR3s include the opening cysteine and the closing phenylalanine or tryptophan. Fields, in order: clone size, J gene, V gene, D gene, CDR3 protein, CDR3 DNA. A D gene is named only where the DNA matches it firmly. Clone size, where shown, is once, few, many, or a class for clones that have expanded.

>.|TRBJ1-6|TRBV10-2|TRBD1
CASSESNRRQGVSPLHF
TGCGCCAGCAGTGAGTCGAATAGGAGACAGGGGGTTTCACCCCTCCACTTT
>.|TRBJ1-3|TRBV5-1|.
CASSPRDSGNTIYF
TGCGCCAGCAGCCCCAGGGACTCTGGAAACACCATATATTTT
>once|TRBJ2-1|TRBV7-3|.
CASSLQGSDYNEQFF
TGTGCCAGCAGCTTACAGGGATCGGACTACAATGAGCAGTTCTTC
>.|TRBJ1-4|TRBV9|.
CASSVGRGPTNEKLFF
TGTGCCAGCAGCGTAGGGAGGGGACCGACTAATGAAAAACTGTTTTTT
>.|TRBJ2-2|TRBV11-2|TRBD1
CASSSGQGVVIGELFF
TGTGCCAGCAGCTCCGGGCAGGGGGTGGTTATCGGGGAGCTGTTTTTT
>.|TRBJ1-4|TRBV2|.
CASRPTQLPNEKLFF
TGTGCCAGCAGACCCACACAGCTACCAAATGAAAAACTGTTTTTT
>.|TRBJ2-7|TRBV20-1|.
CSALLENEQYF
TGCAGTGCGTTACTAGAGAACGAGCAGTACTTC
>.|TRBJ2-1|TRBV7-9|TRBD2
CASSPAAGVNEQFF
TGTGCCAGCAGCCCCGCGGCGGGGGTGAATGAGCAGTTCTTC
>.|TRBJ2-7|TRBV20-1|.
CSATGAYEQYF
TGCAGTGCTACGGGGGCCTACGAGCAGTACTTC
>.|TRBJ2-1|TRBV11-2|TRBD2
CASSPLAGGYNEQFF
TGTGCCAGCAGCCCCCTAGCGGGGGGATACAATGAGCAGTTCTTC
>.|TRBJ1-4|TRBV4-1|TRBD1
CASSSGQGTEKLFF
TGCGCCAGCAGCAGCGGACAGGGGACGGAAAAACTGTTTTTT
>.|TRBJ2-5|TRBV7-9|.
CASTFSRQAETQYF
TGTGCCAGCACTTTCTCCCGGCAGGCGGAGACCCAGTACTTC
>.|TRBJ2-3|TRBV19|TRBD2
CASRQNRDYDTQYF
TGTGCCAGTAGACAGAACCGGGACTACGATACGCAGTATTTT
>.|TRBJ2-1|TRBV5-5|TRBD2
CASSYGLAGYNEQFF
TGTGCCAGCAGCTATGGTCTAGCGGGGTACAATGAGCAGTTCTTC
>.|TRBJ2-7|TRBV2|TRBD1
CASTSGQDGSYEQYF
TGTGCCAGCACCAGTGGACAGGATGGGTCATACGAGCAGTACTTC
>.|TRBJ1-4|TRBV19|TRBD1
CASSITGDREKLFF
TGTGCCAGTAGTATTACAGGGGATAGGGAAAAACTGTTTTTT
>.|TRBJ2-2|TRBV5-1|TRBD2
CASSLLLAGETGELFF
TGCGCCAGCAGCTTACTACTAGCGGGAGAGACCGGGGAGCTGTTTTTT
>.|TRBJ2-3|TRBV7-2|TRBD2
CASSSRTRSGNSGDTQYF
TGTGCCAGCAGCTCCAGGACCCGGAGCGGGAACTCCGGGGATACGCAGTATTTT
>.|TRBJ2-3|TRBV5-6|.
CASTPLQGGTQYF
TGTGCCAGCACCCCGCTTCAGGGGGGTACGCAGTATTTT
>.|TRBJ1-5|TRBV6-6|TRBD1
CASRNSGQASNQPQHF
TGTGCCAGCAGAAACTCCGGACAGGCTAGCAATCAGCCCCAGCATTTT
>.|TRBJ1-4|TRBV29-1|.
CSVATGVGTNEKLFF
TGCAGCGTTGCTACCGGGGTCGGGACTAATGAAAAACTGTTTTTT
>.|TRBJ2-1|TRBV7-3|TRBD1
CASSLGQGAYNEQFF
TGTGCCAGCAGCCTGGGACAGGGGGCTTACAATGAGCAGTTCTTC